The source of this TCR beta chain is a study of cytomegalovirus exposure and HLA in healthy donors. General study results and limits: For cytomegalovirus status, the classifier reportedly gave diagnoses with high specificity and sensitivity. Researchers reported that three CMV-associated chains were confirmed in vitro as CMV antigen-specific. Indistinguishable V segments such as TRBV6-2 and TRBV6-3 were excluded. Most observed TCR sequences were rare, whereas some public TCRs were detected in many donors.

The V and J ends lost 7 bases and 1 base respectively, with 10 bases between them. Germline V lookup: CDR1 SQVTM, CDR2 ANQGSEA. The CDR3 covers 13 residues. A note on this clone: The antigen remains undetermined.

With 60 Vbeta and 13 Jbeta primers, the PCR was carried out. Libraries were prepared by immunoSEQ multiplex PCR; TCRdb keeps only in-frame clonotypes and omits some of them. This sample has about 89,000 clones, with 85% found just once. Sequencing was done on a sample of PBMCs. The chain has TRBV29-1 and TRBJ2-2; possible D gene TRBD1, 6 bases. The origin of this receptor is a man aged 35 to 55 in good health and CMV-seropositive. The CDR3 bases are TGCAGCGCCCGGGACATGAACACCGGGGAGCTGTTTTTT. This translates into CSARDMNTGELFF.